This passage covers 3 T cell receptor beta chains from one sample sequenced in a study of T cell responses to AZD1222 COVID-19 vaccine (dated by TCRdb to about 2021). Interpreted using the paper, the time point label stands for: about 28 days (+/-7) after the second vaccine dose. What the treatment or condition label conveys for this sample: meningococcal conjugate vaccine given as trial control. Libraries were built with the immunoSEQ multiplex PCR assay. TCRdb took over this immuneACCESS table, retaining in-frame rearrangements with V and J assigned. Such tables are incomplete; in checked studies, under half of the missing clones stem from an unresolved V gene, and the remainder is unexplained. The sample data list 65,000 to 80,000 clones, and approximately 90% of these were observed just once. 4.5% to 5% of the sample lies in the top ten. Sequencing used peripheral blood, obtained 28 days after the second dose of the MenACWY control vaccine. These receptors came from an adult who received the MenACWY meningococcal vaccine as a control.

The CDR3 bases are TGTGCCAGCAGTGAGACGACAGATATCTATGGCTACACCTTC. This codes for CASSETTDIYGYTF. The chain carries TRBV6-1 and TRBJ1-2, with a tentative D call TRBD1 (5 bases). V lost 3 bases, J lost 4 bases, and 12 bases lay in between. Germline CDR1 is MNHNS and CDR2 is SASEGT. The CDR3 loop spans 14 amino acids.

The chain is built from TRBV3-1 (or the pseudogene TRBV3-2) and TRBJ2-7, with 8 bases that match TRBD1. This CDR3 spans 14 amino acids. The V and J ends lost 1 base and 6 bases, in that order; junction bases with no gene match: 5. CDR1 and CDR2 from the germline V gene are LGHDT and YNNKEL (reference sequence). The CDR3 sequence is CASSQGTGNAEQYF. In nucleotides, the CDR3 is TGTGCCAGCAGCCAAGGGACAGGGAATGCCGAGCAGTACTTC.

By share, this clone counts as large. The CDR3 nucleotides are TGCGCCAGCAGCAAGACAGTTAGCTCCTACAATGAGCAGTTCTTC. This encodes CASSKTVSSYNEQFF. The chain employs TRBV5-1 and TRBJ2-1, with D possibly matching TRBD1 (5 bases). The CDR3 consists of 15 residues. Trimming pared 4 bases from V and 0 bases from J, leaving 11 bases between. From germline, CDR1 is SGHRS and CDR2 YFSETQ.